This T cell receptor beta chain was observed in a study of radiation and T cells in renal cell carcinoma. TCRdb's table, derived via immunoSEQ multiplex PCR, lists solely in-frame clones and lacks some. This repertoire shows about 130,000 clones, about 88% found once; its top ten account for around 11%. The study's findings and limits: Top tumor clonotypes rose in blood 2 weeks post-radiation, then contracted. Pretreatment tumor biopsies were lacking, so baseline clonotypes are unknown.

This clone appeared once. What it binds is not known. Documented time point: baseline pretreatment blood. Treatment reported: 15 Gy SBRT to primary tumor, nephrectomy 4 weeks later. V lost 3 bases and J lost 7, with 13 bases in between. The germline CDR1 and CDR2 sequences are SNHLY and FYNNEI. The CDR3 is made up of 14 amino acids. The sequence came from a woman in her fifties or sixties with renal cell carcinoma. The chain has TRBV2 and TRBJ2-1; D ambiguous. The sample in question was blood, obtained from a patient whose treatment included radiotherapy and nephrectomy. Here the CDR3 DNA reads TGTGCCAGCAGTGAGGGAAGGGTGGGGAATGAGCAGTTCTTC. It codes for CASSEGRVGNEQFF.